The subject of this entry is one T cell receptor (beta chain). Sequencing used immunoSEQ multiplex PCR; TCRdb keeps in-frame clones, though not all of them. Among about 340,000 clones listed, roughly 90% were seen once. This record belongs to a study of blood T cell repertoires in COVID-19. This clonotype was obtained from a woman in her fifties or sixties with COVID-19, enrolled during active disease. The sample was peripheral blood.

The CDR3 region is CASRKSGIGDTEAFF. In DNA form, the CDR3 reads TGTGCCAGTAGGAAATCAGGGATTGGGGACACTGAAGCTTTCTTT. This chain joins TRBV19 and TRBJ1-1, with D possibly TRBD1 on 5 matching bases. V was shortened by 6 bases and J by 3 bases, with 17 bases between the two germline ends. There are 15 residues in the CDR3. Germline values: CDR1 LNHDA, CDR2 SQIVND (reference sequence).